This T cell receptor (beta chain) was retrieved from a study of CXCR3-negative and CXCR3-positive naive CD8 T cells. The germline CDR1 and CDR2 sequences are SGHKS and YYEKEE (reference sequence). CDR3 length: 13 residues. A remark on this clonotype: Its specificity is unknown.

TRB cDNA libraries were made by UMI-labeled 5' RACE. From the 5' RACE reads, TCRdb lists one entry per CDR3 protein and no DNA. In total, the table holds 65,000 to 85,000 distinct CDR3 sequences. Overall study results and limits: CXCR3-positive naive cells carried more hydrophobic TRB CDR3s than CXCR3-negative naive cells did. With respect to TRBV-TRBJ usage, naive CXCR3-negative and CXCR3-positive cells were similar; memory differed.

Naive cells were sorted as CD45RO-, CCR7+, CD27+ and CD95-. This TCR came from a human donor in good health. Some clones in this sample may be carry-over from other donors' samples. The chain joins TRBV5-5 to TRBJ1-1. The sample taken for sequencing was naive CXCR3- CD8+ T cells from blood. Subset noted: CD45RO-CCR7+CD27+CD95- naive CD8+ T cells lacking CXCR3 (TNR3-). CDR3 loop: CASSLWGTDEAFF.